The next 21 T cell receptor beta chains were all read from a single sample in a study of blood T cells in healthy people across ages. Alongside a J-beta primer mix, a sample-barcoded 5' primer served in a second PCR lasting about 7 to 11 cycles. A single record per CDR3 protein comes from TCRdb applying MiXCR to the 5' RACE reads. The table shows around 870,000 distinct CDR3 sequences, with around 28% occurring only once. Sequencing was performed on blood. These receptors all stem from a woman at least 80 years old in good health.

The rearrangement joins TRBV6-6 to TRBJ2-1; 8 nucleotides match TRBD2. The J call may be faulty, since TRBJ2-7 better matches the DNA end. The CDR3 is 15 residues long. Per the germline V gene, CDR1 is MNHNY and CDR2 is SVGAGI (reference sequence). The CDR3 nucleotides read TGTGCCAGCAGCCCAAGCGGGGGCTCCTACAATGAGCAGTACTTC. This encodes CASSPSGGSYNEQYF.

CDR3 nucleotides: TGTGCCAGCAGCCAAGATTACCGGGAGGGGTACAATGAGCAGTTCTTC. Its protein is CASSQDYREGYNEQFF. This chain joins TRBV4-2 and TRBJ2-1, with TRBD2 matching 8 bases. J lost 4 bases, V lost 0 bases, and 5 bases had no gene match. The CDR3 is made up of 16 amino acids. The germline V gene encodes CDR1 LGHNA and CDR2 YNFKEQ.

The sample holds a few counts of this clonotype. A much larger clonotype is one base distant, so this may be a read error. V and J are TRBV20-1 and TRBJ2-7; TRBD2 matches at 8 bases. The J call may not be correct, given that the DNA end is closer to TRBJ2-5. Germline V gene lookup returns CDR1 DFQATT and CDR2 SNEGSKA (reference sequence). The CDR3 spans 13 residues. The chain's CDR3 is CSETGLAGETQYF. For the CDR3, the DNA is TGCAGTGAGACAGGACTAGCCGGTGAGACCCAGTACTTC.

In nucleotides, the CDR3 is TGTGCCAGCAGCTTCCAGGGGGCCCTCAATCAGCCCCAGCATTTT. Protein sequence: CASSFQGALNQPQHF. The chain recombines TRBV12-3 or TRBV12-4 with TRBJ1-5; 8 bases fit TRBD1. The CDR3 is 15 amino acids. Losses at the gene ends were 6 bases for V and 3 bases for J; bases not matched to a gene: 7.

This clonotype was counted between two and nine times. It may be a read error: a sequence one base away is much more abundant. The J gene is TRBJ2-3, the V gene TRBV20-1; D remains unclear. The V and J ends lost 5 bases and 0 bases respectively, with 12 bases between them. The CDR3 is 14 residues long. The germline V gene has CDR1 DFQATT and CDR2 SNEGSKA (reference sequence). The CDR3 loop is CSAGQPKSTDTQYF. CDR3 nucleotide sequence: TGCAGTGCTGGCCAACCTAAAAGCACAGATACGCAGTATTTT.

As for this clonotype: Just one base apart from a much larger clone, this may be a read error. The chain employs TRBV6-2 or TRBV6-3 and TRBJ1-1; D unclear. There are 13 residues in the CDR3. Germline V CDR1 and CDR2: MNHEY, SVGEGT. The V and J ends lost 10 bases and 0 bases respectively, with 12 bases between them. Here the CDR3 DNA reads TGTGCCACCCAGAGGGAGGTGAACACTGAAGCTTTCTTT. Protein sequence: CATQREVNTEAFF.

The genes are TRBV7-9 and TRBJ2-2; 7 bases are a match to TRBD1. The CDR3 is 15 residues long. The V gene end was trimmed by 5 bases and the J gene end by 5 bases; junction bases not matched to a gene: 8. Germline CDR1 reads SEHNR; CDR2 reads FQNEAQ (reference sequence). CDR3 loop: CASSLLGQRTGELFF. CDR3 DNA sequence: TGTGCCAGCAGCCTCCTGGGACAGCGGACCGGGGAGCTGTTTTTT.

This clonotype came up many times. This chain links TRBV2 with TRBJ2-5, with D possibly matching TRBD1 (5 bases). Trimming took 6 bases from V and 7 from J, leaving 15 bases between them. This CDR3 is 13 amino acids long. The germline CDR1 and CDR2 sequences are SNHLY and FYNNEI. The chain's CDR3 is CASSPTGQGTQYF. CDR3 coding DNA: TGTGCCAGCAGCCCGACCGGCCAGGGGACCCAGTACTTC. The variable domain in full, completed from reference TRBV2 and TRBJ2-5, reads EPEVTQTPSHQVTQMGQEVILRCVPISNHLYFYWYRQILGQKVEFLVSFYNNEISEKSEIFDDQFSVERPDGSNFTLKIRSTKLEDSAMYFCASSPTGQGTQYFGPGTRLLVL.

The table lists this clonotype with many counts. The rearrangement joins TRBV9 to TRBJ2-7; 7 nucleotides match TRBD1. Germline CDR1 SGDLS, CDR2 YYNGEE. The CDR3 consists of 15 residues. V lost 6 bases to trimming and J lost 2 bases; unmatched junction nucleotides: 11. DNA for the CDR3: TGTGCCAGCACCTTTTTCGGACAGGAAACCTACGAGCAGTACTTC. This codes for CASTFFGQETYEQYF.

The DNA of the CDR3 is TGTGCCAGCTCACCGCAAACAGGGGGGAATCAGCCCCAGCATTTT. Protein sequence: CASSPQTGGNQPQHF. The J gene is TRBJ1-5, the V gene TRBV18; 8 nucleotides match TRBD1. Germline assignment: CDR1 KGHSH and CDR2 LQKENI. The CDR3 totals 15 residues. Trimming at V came to 3 bases and at J to 4 bases, leaving 5 bases not matched to a gene.

This clonotype was seen at least ten times. This chain joins TRBV9 and TRBJ2-5; possibly TRBD2 for D (6 bases). The V gene lost 0 bases and the J gene lost 5 bases, with 8 bases spanning the gap. Germline assignment: CDR1 SGDLS and CDR2 YYNGEE. This CDR3 region has 13 residues. CDR3 region: CASSVDGGETQYF. CDR3 coding DNA: TGTGCCAGCAGCGTAGATGGAGGGGAGACCCAGTACTTC.

The chain employs TRBV5-1 and TRBJ2-5; 10 bases are a match to TRBD1. The J call may be wrong; the DNA end is better matched by TRBJ2-7. The CDR3 sequence is 15 residues long. Germline V CDR1 and CDR2: SGHRS, YFSETQ. The CDR3 region is CASSFGTGVTYEQYF. In nucleotides, the CDR3 is TGCGCCAGCAGCTTCGGGACAGGGGTGACCTACGAGCAGTACTTC.

As concerns this clonotype: A read error is possible here, since a much larger clone lies one base away. V usage is TRBV3-1 and J usage is TRBJ2-1; the match to TRBD2 covers 7 bases. Germline-derived CDR1 and CDR2 are LGHDT and YNNKEL (reference sequence). This CDR3 has 13 residues. CDR3 coding DNA: TGTACCAGCAGCCCTACTAGCGACAATGAGCAGTTCTTC. This encodes CTSSPTSDNEQFF.

The sample holds a few counts of this clonotype. The chain couples TRBV29-1 to TRBJ2-2; the D is unclear. V shed 4 bases and J shed 0 bases, with 6 bases lying between them. Germline lookup yields CDR1 SQVTM and CDR2 ANQGSEA. The CDR3 sequence is 13 residues long. This CDR3 is CSVGNTNTGELFF. The DNA of the CDR3 is TGCAGCGTTGGAAACACGAACACCGGGGAGCTGTTTTTT.

A note on this clonotype: A much larger clone sits a single nucleotide away, making a read error possible. V gene TRBV6-1 combines with J gene TRBJ2-6; no definite D call. This CDR3 comprises 15 residues. CDR1 is MNHNS and CDR2 is SASEGT in the germline V gene. The CDR3 reads CVSSDRFSGANVLTF. The CDR3 DNA reads as TGTGTCAGCAGTGATCGGTTCTCTGGGGCCAACGTCCTGACTTTC.

This clonotype was recorded many times. The chain carries TRBV4-2 and TRBJ1-2, with D maybe TRBD1 (5 bases). CDR1 and CDR2 (germline): LGHNA, YNFKEQ. This CDR3 region has 17 residues. V was trimmed by 4 bases and J by 1 base, leaving 19 bases between them. CDR3 amino acids: CASSPLGAVVFNYGYTF. The CDR3 nucleotides read TGTGCCAGCAGCCCCTTAGGGGCAGTCGTCTTTAACTATGGCTACACCTTC.

This clonotype has a single count. A read error may be the cause here, since a much bigger clone is one base away. The rearrangement links TRBV5-1 to TRBJ1-5, with a tentative D call TRBD1 (6 bases). CDR3 length: 15 residues. The germline V gene has CDR1 SGHRS and CDR2 YFSETQ. CDR3 sequence reads: CASSLSPGAGQPRHF. The CDR3 DNA follows: TGCGCCAGCAGCTTGTCTCCGGGGGCTGGTCAGCCCCGGCATTTT.

This clonotype occurred many times. This chain uses TRBV6-5 with TRBJ2-7, with 10 bases fitting TRBD2. CDR1 is MNHEY and CDR2 is SVGAGI in the germline V gene. The CDR3 has 14 amino acids. V gave up 6 bases and J gave up 7 bases; unmatched junction bases: 9. The CDR3 spells CASSKTSGAGEQYF. DNA for the CDR3: TGTGCCAGCAGCAAAACTAGCGGGGCAGGGGAGCAGTACTTC.

V and J are TRBV6-6 and TRBJ1-1, with 10 bases that match TRBD1. The germline V gene encodes CDR1 MNHNY and CDR2 SVGAGI (reference sequence). The CDR3 has 14 residues. After removal of 5 bases from V and 6 bases from J, the junction contained 6 bases not matched to a gene. As DNA, the CDR3 is TGTGCCAGCAGTATCGGGGACAGGGGCTCTGAAGCTTTCTTT. This sequence encodes CASSIGDRGSEAFF.

The table lists this clonotype with a few counts. The rearrangement uses TRBV19 and TRBJ2-1; 11 nucleotides line up with TRBD2. There are 18 residues in the CDR3. Unmatched junction bases numbered 10, after V lost 6 bases and J lost 0 bases. Germline V gives CDR1 LNHDA, CDR2 SQIVND (reference sequence). The CDR3 protein is CASRRGTSGRSSYNEQFF. The CDR3 nucleotides read TGTGCCAGTAGGAGGGGGACTAGCGGAAGAAGCTCCTACAATGAGCAGTTCTTC. Variable domain in full (rest from reference TRBV19 and TRBJ2-1): DGGITQSPKYLFRKEGQNVTLSCEQNLNHDAMYWYRQDPGQGLRLIYYSQIVNDFQKGDIAEGYSVSREKKESFPLTVTSAQKNPTAFYLCASRRGTSGRSSYNEQFFGPGTRLTVL.

The chain links TRBV9 to TRBJ2-3; 10 bases map to TRBD2. V shed 0 bases and J 4 bases; nucleotides not matched to a gene: 5. The V gene's germline CDR1 is SGDLS and CDR2 YYNGEE. The CDR3 extends over 16 amino acids. CDR3 DNA sequence: TGTGCCAGCAGCGTAGGTCTAGCGGGAGACCCAGATACGCAGTATTTT. This encodes CASSVGLAGDPDTQYF. The full variable domain, with the rest looked up from reference TRBV9 and TRBJ2-3, is DSGVTQTPKHLITATGQRVTLRCSPRSGDLSVYWYQQSLDQGLQFLIQYYNGEERAKGNILERFSAQQFPDLHSELNLSSLELGDSALYFCASSVGLAGDPDTQYFGPGTRLTVL.